This T cell receptor (beta chain) was obtained from a study of beta chain features in type 1 diabetes. General study findings and limits: Within patients, naive, central memory and Treg TCRB repertoires seemed more similar than within healthy donors. The VDJ junctions of type 1 diabetes patients carried fewer insertions and more deletions.

The junction had 13 bases not matched to a gene; V was cut back by 10 bases and J by 3 bases. The CDR3 has 15 residues. Per germline, CDR1 MDHEN and CDR2 SYDVKM. Heparinised blood was drawn once per donor, averaging about 116 mL. Since all of the isolated RNA was reverse transcribed, expressed TCRB transcripts were what got sequenced. An average of approximately 3.4 million reads was obtained for naive, central memory and regulatory T cell samples. The data were produced by immunoSEQ multiplex PCR, yet TCRdb's version contains in-frame clones alone and is incomplete. This table has 860,000 or so clones, roughly 15% appearing once. In regard to this clone: What it recognizes is unknown.

The chain links TRBV28 to TRBJ2-7; 9 bases are a match to TRBD2. This TCR derives from a woman aged 18-35 years in good health. Sequenced sample: naive CD4+ T cells from blood. CDR3 sequence reads: CATRRISSGDYEQYF. The CDR3 bases are TGTGCCACCCGAAGAATTTCTAGCGGGGACTACGAGCAGTACTTC.